The 2 T cell receptor beta chains presented below share a single source sample, sequenced in a study of cytomegalovirus exposure and HLA in healthy donors. Amplification used 60 Vbeta primers and 13 Jbeta primers. The data were produced by immunoSEQ multiplex PCR, yet TCRdb's version contains in-frame clones alone and is incomplete. The table lists more than 140,000 clones, 60% to 80% of them singletons. The sequenced sample consisted of PBMCs. The source of these receptors is a male donor in good health and CMV-seronegative.

The CDR3 sequence is CASSLARDYGYTF. CDR3 DNA sequence: TGTGCCAGCAGCCTCGCGAGGGACTATGGCTACACCTTC. The V and J genes are TRBV6-5 and TRBJ1-2; D call uncertain. Deletions cut 6 bases from V and 3 bases from J, with 11 bases between. Germline CDR1 MNHEY, CDR2 SVGAGI. This CDR3 region has 13 residues.

Of note for this clone: An end of the junction does not agree with germline; a read error may underlie this. The genes are TRBV7-9 and TRBJ1-2; 10 nucleotides align to TRBD1. Looked up from germline, CDR1 is SEHNR and CDR2 is FQNEAQ (reference sequence). The CDR3 loop spans 16 amino acids. DNA of the CDR3: TGTTCCAGCAGCCTCTCCGGGACAGGGGTTAACTATGGCTACACCTTC. Amino acids: CSSSLSGTGVNYGYTF.